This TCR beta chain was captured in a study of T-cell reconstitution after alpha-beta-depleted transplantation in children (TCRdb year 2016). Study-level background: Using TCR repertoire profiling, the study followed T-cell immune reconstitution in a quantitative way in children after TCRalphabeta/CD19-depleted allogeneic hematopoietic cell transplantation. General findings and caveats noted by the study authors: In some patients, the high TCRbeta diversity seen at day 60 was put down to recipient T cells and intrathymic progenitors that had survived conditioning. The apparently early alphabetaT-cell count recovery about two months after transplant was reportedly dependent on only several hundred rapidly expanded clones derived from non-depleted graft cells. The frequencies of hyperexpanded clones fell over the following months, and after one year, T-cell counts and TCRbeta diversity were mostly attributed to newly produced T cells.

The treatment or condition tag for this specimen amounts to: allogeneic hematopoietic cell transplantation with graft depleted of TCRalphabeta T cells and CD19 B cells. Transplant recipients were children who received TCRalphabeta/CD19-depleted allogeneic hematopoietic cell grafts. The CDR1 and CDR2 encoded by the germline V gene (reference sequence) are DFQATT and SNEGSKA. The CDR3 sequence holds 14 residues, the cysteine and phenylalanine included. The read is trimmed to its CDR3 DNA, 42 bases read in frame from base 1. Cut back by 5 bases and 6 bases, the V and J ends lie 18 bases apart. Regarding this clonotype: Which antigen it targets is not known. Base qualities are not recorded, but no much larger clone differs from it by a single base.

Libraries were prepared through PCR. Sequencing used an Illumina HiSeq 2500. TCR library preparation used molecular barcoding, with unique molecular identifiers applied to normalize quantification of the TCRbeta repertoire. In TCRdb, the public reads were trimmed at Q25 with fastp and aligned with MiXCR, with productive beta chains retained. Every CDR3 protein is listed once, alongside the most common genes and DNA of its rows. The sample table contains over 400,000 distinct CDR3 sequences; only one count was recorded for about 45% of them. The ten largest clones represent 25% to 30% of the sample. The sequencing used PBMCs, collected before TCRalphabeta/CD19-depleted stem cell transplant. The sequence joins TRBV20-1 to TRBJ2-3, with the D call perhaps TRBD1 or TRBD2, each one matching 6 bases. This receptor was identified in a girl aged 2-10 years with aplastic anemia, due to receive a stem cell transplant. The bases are TGCAGTGCTGGATGGAGGGGGATCGGGGATACGCAGTATTTT. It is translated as CSAGWRGIGDTQYF.